The subject of this entry is one T cell receptor (beta chain). All patients relapsed after autologous stem cell transplantation, and brentuximab vedotin exposure varied. The germline gives CDR1 SGHDT, CDR2 YYEEEE. This CDR3 spans 13 amino acids. With 1 base removed from V and 8 bases from J, the gap between germline ends came to 10 bases. The data derive from a study of PD-1 blockade in classical Hodgkin lymphoma. Study-level information: Patients in the cohort were put on intravenous nivolumab, 3 mg/kg every 2 weeks.

The method was immunoSEQ multiplex PCR; TCRdb's version includes in-frame clones alone and lacks a portion of them. The data show around 41,000 clones, with around 76% seen just once and roughly 2.8% held by the top ten. This sample comprised peripheral blood mononuclear cells (PBMCs), obtained before the second cycle of nivolumab. This chain connects TRBV5-6 to TRBJ2-1; D ambiguous. This TCR was sampled from a human donor with classical Hodgkin lymphoma. The CDR3 sequence is CASSLRVDYEQFF. CDR3 bases: TGTGCCAGCAGCTTGCGTGTAGATTATGAGCAGTTCTTC.